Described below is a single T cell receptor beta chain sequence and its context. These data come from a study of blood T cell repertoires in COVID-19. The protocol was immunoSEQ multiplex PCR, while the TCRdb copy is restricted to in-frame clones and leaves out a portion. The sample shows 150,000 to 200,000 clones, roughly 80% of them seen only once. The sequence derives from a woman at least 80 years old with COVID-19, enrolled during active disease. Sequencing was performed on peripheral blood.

The CDR3 DNA reads as TGTGCCAGCAGTAACCCTAGGCTCCGCTACAATGAGCAGTTCTTC. Its translation is CASSNPRLRYNEQFF. The chain links TRBV25-1 to TRBJ2-1; D remains unclear. Germline CDR1 reads MGHDK; CDR2 reads SYGVNS. The CDR3 runs to 15 residues. V was cut by 5 bases and J by 3 bases, with 14 bases left in between.